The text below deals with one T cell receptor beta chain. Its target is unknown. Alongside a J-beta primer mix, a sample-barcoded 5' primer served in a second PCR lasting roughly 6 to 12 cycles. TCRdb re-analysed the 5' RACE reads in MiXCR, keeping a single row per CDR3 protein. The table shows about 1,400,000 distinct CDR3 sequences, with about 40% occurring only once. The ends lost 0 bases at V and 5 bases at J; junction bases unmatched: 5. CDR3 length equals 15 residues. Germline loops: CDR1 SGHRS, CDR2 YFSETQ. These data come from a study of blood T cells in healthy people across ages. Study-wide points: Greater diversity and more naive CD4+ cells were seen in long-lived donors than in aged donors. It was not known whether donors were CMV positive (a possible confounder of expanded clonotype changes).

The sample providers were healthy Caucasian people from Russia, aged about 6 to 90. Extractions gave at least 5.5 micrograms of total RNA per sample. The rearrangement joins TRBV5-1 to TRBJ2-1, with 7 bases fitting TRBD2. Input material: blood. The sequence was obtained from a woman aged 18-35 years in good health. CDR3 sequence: CASSLAGRSDNEQFF. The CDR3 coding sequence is TGCGCCAGCAGCTTGGCCGGGAGGTCCGACAATGAGCAGTTCTTC. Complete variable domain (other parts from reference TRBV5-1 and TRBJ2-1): KAGVTQTPRYLIKTRGQQVTLSCSPISGHRSVSWYQQTPGQGLQFLFEYFSETQRNKGNFPGRFSGRQFSNSRSEMNVSTLELGDSALYLCASSLAGRSDNEQFFGPGTRLTVL.